Listed below are T cell receptor beta chains from one sample, sequenced in a study of blood T cell repertoires in COVID-19. Using immunoSEQ multiplex PCR, the repertoire was profiled, and TCRdb retains in-frame clones only, with some absent. The data hold around 240,000 clones, with over 80% observed a single time. Sequencing was carried out using PBMCs or T cells enriched from blood (not recorded which). Receptors originate from a human donor in a cohort exposed to, infected with or recovered from COVID-19 (not recorded which). The donor label of this sample is uncertain. Each CDR3 is given with its conserved first and last residue. D genes are given only for firm matches. Clone size is not always given. Where it is, it says once, few, many or a class for expanded clones.

j_call: TRBJ1-6; d_call: -; v_call: TRBV5-6; clone_size: -; cdr3_aa: CASSLAGQGTNSPLHF; cdr3_nt: TGTGCCAGCAGCTTGGCGGGACAAGGAACCAATTCACCCCTCCACTTT
j_call: TRBJ2-3; d_call: TRBD2; v_call: TRBV6-2/TRBV6-3; clone_size: -; cdr3_aa: CASSPSLGGLAGRTDTQYF; cdr3_nt: TGTGCCAGCAGCCCCTCTCTTGGGGGACTAGCGGGCCGCACAGATACGCAGTATTTT
j_call: TRBJ2-2; d_call: TRBD1; v_call: TRBV10-1; clone_size: few; cdr3_aa: CASSEGQGDGELFF; cdr3_nt: TGCGCCAGCAGTGAGGGACAGGGGGACGGGGAGCTGTTTTTT
j_call: TRBJ1-2; d_call: -; v_call: TRBV27; clone_size: -; cdr3_aa: CASTTKGGAGYTF; cdr3_nt: TGTGCCAGCACCACCAAGGGGGGGGCTGGCTACACCTTC
j_call: TRBJ1-1; d_call: -; v_call: TRBV7-2; clone_size: -; cdr3_aa: CASSLVSQNTEAFF; cdr3_nt: TGTGCCAGCAGCTTAGTTTCCCAAAACACTGAAGCTTTCTTT
j_call: TRBJ1-1; d_call: -; v_call: TRBV30; clone_size: -; cdr3_aa: CAWAVGPAGTEAFF; cdr3_nt: TGTGCCTGGGCAGTGGGGCCCGCTGGCACTGAAGCTTTCTTT
j_call: TRBJ1-4; d_call: -; v_call: TRBV21-1; clone_size: -; cdr3_aa: CASSIQRDSEKLFF; cdr3_nt: TGTGCCAGCAGCATCCAACGGGACAGTGAAAAACTGTTTTTT
j_call: TRBJ1-1; d_call: -; v_call: TRBV6-5; clone_size: -; cdr3_aa: CATRADSGFGTEAFF; cdr3_nt: TGTGCCACCAGGGCGGATAGCGGGTTCGGAACTGAAGCTTTCTTT
j_call: TRBJ1-1; d_call: TRBD1; v_call: TRBV5-1; clone_size: -; cdr3_aa: CASSLAGTGGLAFF; cdr3_nt: TGCGCCAGCAGCTTGGCGGGGACAGGGGGCCTAGCTTTCTTT
j_call: TRBJ2-2; d_call: -; v_call: TRBV7-2; clone_size: -; cdr3_aa: CASSSSGFTLTGELFF; cdr3_nt: TGTGCCAGCAGCTCCTCCGGGTTTACTCTCACCGGGGAGCTGTTTTTT
j_call: TRBJ1-2; d_call: -; v_call: TRBV25-1; clone_size: -; cdr3_aa: CASSITGNYGYTF; cdr3_nt: TGTGCCAGCAGTATAACAGGGAACTATGGCTACACCTTC
j_call: TRBJ2-7; d_call: -; v_call: TRBV7-3; clone_size: -; cdr3_aa: CASSRQQGSEQYF; cdr3_nt: TGTGCCAGCAGCCGCCAACAGGGAAGCGAGCAGTACTTC
j_call: TRBJ1-1; d_call: -; v_call: TRBV30; clone_size: -; cdr3_aa: CASGTPVNTEAFF; cdr3_nt: TGTGCCTCCGGGACACCAGTTAACACTGAAGCTTTCTTT
j_call: TRBJ2-2; d_call: -; v_call: TRBV3-1/TRBV3-2; clone_size: -; cdr3_aa: CASTPKYSTGELFF; cdr3_nt: TGTGCCAGCACTCCCAAGTACAGCACCGGGGAGCTGTTTTTT
j_call: TRBJ1-5; d_call: TRBD1; v_call: TRBV5-1; clone_size: -; cdr3_aa: CASSSTGASNQPQHF; cdr3_nt: TGCGCCAGCAGCTCCACAGGGGCGAGCAATCAGCCCCAGCATTTT
j_call: TRBJ2-6; d_call: TRBD2; v_call: TRBV4-1; clone_size: -; cdr3_aa: CASSQGPGASGASGANVLTF; cdr3_nt: TGCGCCAGCAGCCAAGGTCCTGGGGCTAGCGGGGCCTCTGGGGCCAACGTCCTGACTTTC
j_call: TRBJ2-4; d_call: -; v_call: TRBV11-1; clone_size: -; cdr3_aa: CASSNRQAKNIQYF; cdr3_nt: TGTGCCAGCAGTAACAGGCAAGCCAAAAACATTCAGTACTTC
j_call: TRBJ1-1; d_call: TRBD1; v_call: TRBV5-8; clone_size: -; cdr3_aa: CASSYRTGRAFF; cdr3_nt: TGTGCCAGCAGCTACAGGACAGGGAGAGCTTTCTTT
j_call: TRBJ2-2; d_call: TRBD1; v_call: TRBV3-1/TRBV3-2; clone_size: -; cdr3_aa: CASSLRQGARTGELFF; cdr3_nt: TGTGCCAGCAGCCTACGACAGGGGGCGCGGACCGGGGAGCTGTTTTTT
j_call: TRBJ1-1; d_call: TRBD1; v_call: TRBV7-2; clone_size: -; cdr3_aa: CASSPRQGAVGTEAFF; cdr3_nt: TGTGCCAGCAGCCCCCGACAGGGGGCGGTGGGCACTGAAGCTTTCTTT
j_call: TRBJ2-1; d_call: -; v_call: TRBV11-2; clone_size: -; cdr3_aa: CASSPIFGGAGNEQFF; cdr3_nt: TGTGCCAGCAGCCCGATATTTGGGGGGGCGGGGAATGAGCAGTTCTTC
j_call: TRBJ1-1; d_call: -; v_call: TRBV20-1; clone_size: -; cdr3_aa: CSAPPGGRAFF; cdr3_nt: TGCAGTGCCCCACCGGGGGGGCGAGCTTTCTTT
j_call: TRBJ1-5; d_call: -; v_call: TRBV12-3/TRBV12-4; clone_size: once; cdr3_aa: CASSFSLNQPQHF; cdr3_nt: TGTGCCAGCAGTTTTAGTCTTAATCAGCCCCAGCATTTT
j_call: TRBJ1-1; d_call: -; v_call: TRBV11-1; clone_size: few; cdr3_aa: CASSLRRQTYTEAFF; cdr3_nt: TGTGCCAGCAGCTTAAGAAGGCAGACATACACTGAAGCTTTCTTT
j_call: TRBJ1-1; d_call: -; v_call: TRBV7-9; clone_size: -; cdr3_aa: CASSLGGREYAEAFF; cdr3_nt: TGTGCCAGCAGCTTAGGGGGGCGTGAATACGCTGAAGCTTTCTTT
j_call: TRBJ2-1; d_call: -; v_call: TRBV7-9; clone_size: -; cdr3_aa: CASSGYREGEQFF; cdr3_nt: TGTGCCAGCAGCGGATACAGGGAGGGTGAGCAGTTCTTC
j_call: TRBJ1-1; d_call: TRBD1; v_call: TRBV6-2/TRBV6-3; clone_size: -; cdr3_aa: CASSYGQAMNTEAFF; cdr3_nt: TGTGCCAGCAGTTATGGACAGGCCATGAACACTGAAGCTTTCTTT
j_call: TRBJ2-7; d_call: -; v_call: TRBV6-2/TRBV6-3; clone_size: -; cdr3_aa: CASSYLAISYEQYF; cdr3_nt: TGTGCCAGCAGTTACCTAGCGATATCCTACGAGCAGTACTTC
j_call: TRBJ1-1; d_call: TRBD1; v_call: TRBV10-3; clone_size: -; cdr3_aa: CAIRGQAVNTEAFF; cdr3_nt: TGTGCCATCAGGGGACAGGCGGTGAACACTGAAGCTTTCTTT
j_call: TRBJ1-1; d_call: TRBD1; v_call: TRBV10-3; clone_size: -; cdr3_aa: CAIQGSMNTEAFF; cdr3_nt: TGTGCCATACAGGGGTCCATGAACACTGAAGCTTTCTTT
j_call: TRBJ1-4; d_call: TRBD1; v_call: TRBV24-1; clone_size: -; cdr3_aa: CATSRQGENEKLFF; cdr3_nt: TGTGCCACCTCAAGACAGGGGGAGAATGAAAAACTGTTTTTT
j_call: TRBJ1-1; d_call: TRBD1; v_call: TRBV4-1; clone_size: -; cdr3_aa: CASSQVGTGGMNTEAFF; cdr3_nt: TGCGCCAGCAGCCAAGTGGGGACAGGGGGTATGAACACTGAAGCTTTCTTT
j_call: TRBJ2-7; d_call: TRBD1; v_call: TRBV11-3; clone_size: once; cdr3_aa: CASSLGKGQGRDEQYF; cdr3_nt: TGTGCCAGCAGCTTAGGGAAAGGACAGGGACGGGACGAGCAGTACTTC
j_call: TRBJ1-3; d_call: TRBD1; v_call: TRBV6-1; clone_size: -; cdr3_aa: CASSAGTGGSGNTIYF; cdr3_nt: TGTGCCAGCAGTGCCGGGACAGGGGGCTCTGGAAACACCATATATTTT
j_call: TRBJ1-2; d_call: TRBD1; v_call: TRBV7-2; clone_size: -; cdr3_aa: CASSLGATGGANYGYTF; cdr3_nt: TGTGCCAGCAGCTTAGGGGCTACAGGGGGCGCTAACTATGGCTACACCTTC
j_call: TRBJ2-7; d_call: -; v_call: TRBV18; clone_size: -; cdr3_aa: CASSTRQSSYEQYF; cdr3_nt: TGTGCCAGCTCAACCAGACAGAGCTCCTACGAGCAGTACTTC
j_call: TRBJ1-1; d_call: -; v_call: TRBV5-1; clone_size: -; cdr3_aa: CASSLGGDSGAFF; cdr3_nt: TGCGCCAGCAGCTTAGGCGGTGACTCCGGAGCTTTCTTT
j_call: TRBJ1-5; d_call: -; v_call: TRBV3-1/TRBV3-2; clone_size: -; cdr3_aa: CASSQAQGDQPQHF; cdr3_nt: TGTGCCAGCAGCCAAGCCCAAGGGGATCAGCCCCAGCATTTT
j_call: TRBJ1-1; d_call: TRBD1; v_call: TRBV4-1; clone_size: once; cdr3_aa: CASSQVTWGQGISEAFF; cdr3_nt: TGCGCCAGCAGCCAAGTAACCTGGGGACAGGGGATTTCGGAAGCTTTCTTT
j_call: TRBJ2-1; d_call: -; v_call: TRBV20-1; clone_size: -; cdr3_aa: CSARFNNEQFF; cdr3_nt: TGCAGTGCTAGATTCAACAATGAGCAGTTCTTC
j_call: TRBJ2-1; d_call: -; v_call: TRBV3-1/TRBV3-2; clone_size: -; cdr3_aa: CASSQGYHEQFF; cdr3_nt: TGTGCCAGCAGCCAAGGCTACCATGAGCAGTTCTTC
j_call: TRBJ2-7; d_call: TRBD2; v_call: TRBV14; clone_size: -; cdr3_aa: CASSPLAGGAYEQYF; cdr3_nt: TGTGCCAGCAGCCCCCTAGCGGGGGGGGCCTACGAGCAGTACTTC
j_call: TRBJ1-4; d_call: -; v_call: TRBV5-4; clone_size: -; cdr3_aa: CASSLRGARGEKLFF; cdr3_nt: TGTGCCAGCAGCTTGCGTGGGGCCAGGGGTGAAAAACTGTTTTTT
j_call: TRBJ2-3; d_call: TRBD2; v_call: TRBV2; clone_size: -; cdr3_aa: CASSEELAGGRETDTQYF; cdr3_nt: TGTGCCAGCAGTGAAGAGCTAGCGGGGGGGCGTGAAACAGATACGCAGTATTTT
j_call: TRBJ2-7; d_call: -; v_call: TRBV2; clone_size: once; cdr3_aa: CASSGARNPYEQYF; cdr3_nt: TGTGCCAGCAGTGGGGCTCGAAACCCCTACGAGCAGTACTTC
j_call: TRBJ1-1; d_call: -; v_call: TRBV4-1; clone_size: -; cdr3_aa: CASSQPVNTEAFF; cdr3_nt: TGCGCCAGCAGCCAACCAGTGAACACTGAAGCTTTCTTT
j_call: TRBJ2-5; d_call: -; v_call: TRBV15; clone_size: -; cdr3_aa: CATSRALTGPTTQYF; cdr3_nt: TGTGCCACCAGCAGGGCTTTGACAGGCCCCACGACCCAGTACTTC